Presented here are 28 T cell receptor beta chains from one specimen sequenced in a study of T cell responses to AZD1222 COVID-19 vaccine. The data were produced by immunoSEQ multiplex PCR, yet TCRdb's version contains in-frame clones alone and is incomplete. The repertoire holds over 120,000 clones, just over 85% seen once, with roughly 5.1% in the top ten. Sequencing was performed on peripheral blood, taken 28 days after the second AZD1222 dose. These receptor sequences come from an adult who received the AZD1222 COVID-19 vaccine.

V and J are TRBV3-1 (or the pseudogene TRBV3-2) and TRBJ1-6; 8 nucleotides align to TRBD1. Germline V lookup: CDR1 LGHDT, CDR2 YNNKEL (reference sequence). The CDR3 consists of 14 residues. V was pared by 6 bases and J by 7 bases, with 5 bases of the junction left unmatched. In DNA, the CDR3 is TGTGCCAGCAGACAGGGGGTAGTGAATTCACCCCTCCACTTT. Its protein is CASRQGVVNSPLHF.

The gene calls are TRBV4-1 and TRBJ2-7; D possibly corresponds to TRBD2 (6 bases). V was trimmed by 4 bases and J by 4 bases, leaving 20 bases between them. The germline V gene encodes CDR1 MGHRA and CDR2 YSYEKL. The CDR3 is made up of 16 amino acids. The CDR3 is CASSPPGRVGRYEQYF. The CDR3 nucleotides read TGCGCCAGCAGCCCCCCGGGAAGGGTGGGGAGGTACGAGCAGTACTTC.

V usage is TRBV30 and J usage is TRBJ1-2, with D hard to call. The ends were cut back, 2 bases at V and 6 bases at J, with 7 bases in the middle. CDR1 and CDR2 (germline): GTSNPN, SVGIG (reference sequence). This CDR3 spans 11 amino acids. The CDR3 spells CAWSKPDGYTF. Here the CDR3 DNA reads TGTGCCTGGAGTAAGCCGGATGGCTACACCTTC.

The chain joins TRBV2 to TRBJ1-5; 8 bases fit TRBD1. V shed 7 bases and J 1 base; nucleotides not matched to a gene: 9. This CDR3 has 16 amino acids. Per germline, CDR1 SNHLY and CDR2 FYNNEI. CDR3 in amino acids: CASKSVDRGSNQPQHF. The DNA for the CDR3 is TGTGCCAGCAAGTCCGTCGACAGGGGCAGCAATCAGCCCCAGCATTTT.

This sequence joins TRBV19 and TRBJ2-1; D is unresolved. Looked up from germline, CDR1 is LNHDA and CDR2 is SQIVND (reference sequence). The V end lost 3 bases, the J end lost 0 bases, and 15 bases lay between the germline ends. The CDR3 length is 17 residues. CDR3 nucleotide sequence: TGTGCCAGTAGTATTATCTGGACCGATCCCTCCTACAATGAGCAGTTCTTC. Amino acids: CASSIIWTDPSYNEQFF.

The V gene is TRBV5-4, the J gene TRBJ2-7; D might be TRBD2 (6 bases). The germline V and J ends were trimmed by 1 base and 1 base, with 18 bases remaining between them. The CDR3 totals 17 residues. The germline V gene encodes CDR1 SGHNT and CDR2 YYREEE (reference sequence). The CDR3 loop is CASSLRAGPLGSYEQYF. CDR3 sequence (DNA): TGTGCCAGCAGCTTGAGGGCGGGACCGTTAGGTTCCTACGAGCAGTACTTC.

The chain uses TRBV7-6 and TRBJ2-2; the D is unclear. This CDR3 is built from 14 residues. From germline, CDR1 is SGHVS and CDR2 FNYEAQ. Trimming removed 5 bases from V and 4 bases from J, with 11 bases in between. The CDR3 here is CASSPQWGTGELFF. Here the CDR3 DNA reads TGTGCCAGCAGCCCTCAGTGGGGCACCGGGGAGCTGTTTTTT.

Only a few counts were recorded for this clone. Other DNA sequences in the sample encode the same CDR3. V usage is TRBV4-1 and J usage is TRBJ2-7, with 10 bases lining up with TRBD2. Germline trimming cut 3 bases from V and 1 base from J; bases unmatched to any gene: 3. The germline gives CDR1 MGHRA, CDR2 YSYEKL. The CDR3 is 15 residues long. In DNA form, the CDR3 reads TGCGCCAGCAGCCACTTAGCGGGAGGATCCTACGAGCAGTACTTC. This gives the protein CASSHLAGGSYEQYF.

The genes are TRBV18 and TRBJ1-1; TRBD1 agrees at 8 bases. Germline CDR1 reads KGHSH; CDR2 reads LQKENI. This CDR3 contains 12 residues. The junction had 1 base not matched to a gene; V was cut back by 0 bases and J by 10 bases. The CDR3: CASSPPGQVAFF. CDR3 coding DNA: TGTGCCAGCTCACCACCGGGACAGGTAGCTTTCTTT.

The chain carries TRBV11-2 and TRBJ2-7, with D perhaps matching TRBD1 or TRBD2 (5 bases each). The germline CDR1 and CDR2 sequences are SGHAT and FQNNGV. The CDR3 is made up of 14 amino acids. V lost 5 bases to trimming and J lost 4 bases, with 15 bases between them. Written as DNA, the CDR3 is TGTGCCAGCAGCAATACCGGGACGCCGTACGAGCAGTACTTC. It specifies CASSNTGTPYEQYF.

The CDR3 coding sequence is TGTGCCAGCAGACCCCAAGAGACCCAGTACTTC. It encodes CASRPQETQYF. This chain connects TRBV7-2 to TRBJ2-5; D is unclear. The CDR3 is 11 residues long. Germline V lookup: CDR1 SGHTA, CDR2 FQGNSA. V lost 6 bases and J lost 1, with 3 bases in between.

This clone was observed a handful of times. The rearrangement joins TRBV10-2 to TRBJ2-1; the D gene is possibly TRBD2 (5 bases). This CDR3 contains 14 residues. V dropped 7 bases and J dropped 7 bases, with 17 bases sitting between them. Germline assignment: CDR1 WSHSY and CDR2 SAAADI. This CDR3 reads CASTTASRLNEQFF. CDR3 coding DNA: TGCGCCAGCACTACGGCTAGCAGACTTAATGAGCAGTTCTTC.

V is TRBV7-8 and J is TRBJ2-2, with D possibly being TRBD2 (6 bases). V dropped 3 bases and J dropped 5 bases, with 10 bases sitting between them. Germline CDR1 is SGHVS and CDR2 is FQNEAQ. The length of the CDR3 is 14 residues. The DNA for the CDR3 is TGTGCCAGCAGCTTTCTAGCGACAACCGGGGAGCTGTTTTTT. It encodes CASSFLATTGELFF.

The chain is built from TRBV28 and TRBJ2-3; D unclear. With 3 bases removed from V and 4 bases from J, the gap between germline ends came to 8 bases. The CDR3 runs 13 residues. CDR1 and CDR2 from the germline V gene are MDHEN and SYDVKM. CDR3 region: CASSFEFPDTQYF. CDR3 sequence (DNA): TGTGCCAGCAGTTTTGAGTTCCCAGATACGCAGTATTTT.

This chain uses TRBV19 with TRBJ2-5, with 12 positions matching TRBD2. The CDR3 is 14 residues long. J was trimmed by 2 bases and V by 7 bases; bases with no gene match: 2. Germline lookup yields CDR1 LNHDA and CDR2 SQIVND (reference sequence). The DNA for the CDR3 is TGTGCCAGTAAGACTAGCGGGAGACAAGAGACCCAGTACTTC. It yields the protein CASKTSGRQETQYF.

The CDR3 spells CASSDQGPNSPLHF. CDR3 DNA: TGTGCCAGCAGTGATCAGGGACCCAACTCACCCCTCCACTTT. The genes are TRBV2 and TRBJ1-6; D is possibly TRBD1 (5 bases). V was cut by 3 bases and J by 10 bases, with 13 bases left in between. Germline V CDR1 and CDR2: SNHLY, FYNNEI. This CDR3 has 14 residues.

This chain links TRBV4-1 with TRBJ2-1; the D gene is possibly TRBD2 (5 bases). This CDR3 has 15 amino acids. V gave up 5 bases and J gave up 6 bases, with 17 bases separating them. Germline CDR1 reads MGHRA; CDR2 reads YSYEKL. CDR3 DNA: TGCGCCAGCAGCTACTACCAGAGGAGGCCCAATGAGCAGTTCTTC. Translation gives CASSYYQRRPNEQFF.

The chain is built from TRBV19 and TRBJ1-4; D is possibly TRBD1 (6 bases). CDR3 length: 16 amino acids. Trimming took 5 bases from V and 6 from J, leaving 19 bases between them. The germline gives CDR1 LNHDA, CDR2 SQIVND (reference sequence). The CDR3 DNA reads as TGTGCCAGTAGTGCCGAAAACAGGGATACATATGAAAAACTGTTTTTT. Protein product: CASSAENRDTYEKLFF.

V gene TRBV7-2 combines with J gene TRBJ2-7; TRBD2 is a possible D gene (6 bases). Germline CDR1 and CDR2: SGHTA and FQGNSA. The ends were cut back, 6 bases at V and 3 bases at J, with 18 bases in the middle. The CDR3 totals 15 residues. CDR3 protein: CASSSKAGSLYEQYF. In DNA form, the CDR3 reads TGTGCCAGCAGTTCCAAAGCGGGTTCCCTCTACGAGCAGTACTTC.

The CDR3 reads CASSLAYKGRNEKLFF. The DNA for the CDR3 is TGCGCCAGCAGCTTGGCCTATAAGGGAAGGAATGAAAAACTGTTTTTT. The rearrangement uses TRBV5-1 and TRBJ1-4; D uncertain. This CDR3 contains 16 residues. Germline V gene sequence: CDR1 SGHRS, CDR2 YFSETQ. Trimming stripped 0 bases from V and 5 bases from J, with 14 bases between.

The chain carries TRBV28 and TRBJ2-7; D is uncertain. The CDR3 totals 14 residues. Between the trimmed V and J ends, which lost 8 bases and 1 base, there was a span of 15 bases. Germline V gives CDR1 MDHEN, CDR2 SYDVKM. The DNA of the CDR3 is TGTGCCAGCCATAGTAAGGGTCCGTCCTACGAGCAGTACTTC. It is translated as CASHSKGPSYEQYF.

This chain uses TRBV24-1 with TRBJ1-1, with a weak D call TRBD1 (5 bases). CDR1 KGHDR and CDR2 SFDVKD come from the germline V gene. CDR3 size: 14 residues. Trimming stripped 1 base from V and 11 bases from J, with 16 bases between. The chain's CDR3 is CATSDLDSGGEAFF. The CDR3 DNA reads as TGTGCCACCAGTGATTTAGACAGCGGGGGAGAGGCTTTCTTT.

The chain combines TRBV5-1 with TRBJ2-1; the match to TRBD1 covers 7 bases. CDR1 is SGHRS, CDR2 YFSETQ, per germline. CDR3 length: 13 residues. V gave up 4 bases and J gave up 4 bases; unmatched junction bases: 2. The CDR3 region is CASSTQGYNEQFF. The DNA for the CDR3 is TGCGCCAGCAGCACACAGGGGTACAATGAGCAGTTCTTC.

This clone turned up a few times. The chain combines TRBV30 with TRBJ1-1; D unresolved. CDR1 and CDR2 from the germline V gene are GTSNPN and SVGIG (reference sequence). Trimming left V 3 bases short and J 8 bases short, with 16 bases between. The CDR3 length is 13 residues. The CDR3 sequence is CAWSFVGQTEAFF. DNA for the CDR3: TGTGCCTGGAGCTTTGTGGGCCAGACAGAAGCTTTCTTT.

The CDR3 is CASSHGSSRVNTEAFF. The CDR3 DNA sequence: TGTGCCAGCAGCCATGGCTCTAGCAGGGTGAACACTGAAGCTTTCTTT. This sequence joins TRBV16 and TRBJ1-1; TRBD1 is a possible D gene (5 bases). Deletions cut 3 bases from V and 0 bases from J, with 14 bases between. This CDR3 has 16 residues. From germline, CDR1 is KGHSY and CDR2 FQNENV.

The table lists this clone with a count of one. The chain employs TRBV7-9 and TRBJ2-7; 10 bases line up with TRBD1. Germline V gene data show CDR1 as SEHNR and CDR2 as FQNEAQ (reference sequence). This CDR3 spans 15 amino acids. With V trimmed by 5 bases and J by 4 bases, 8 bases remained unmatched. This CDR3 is CASSPGTGVGYEQYF. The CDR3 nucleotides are TGTGCCAGCAGCCCCGGGACAGGGGTAGGGTACGAGCAGTACTTC.

The CDR3 DNA reads TGTGCCAGCAGTTTAACCCCCGAGGTCACTGAAGCTTTCTTT. Translating gives CASSLTPEVTEAFF. The rearrangement uses TRBV28 and TRBJ1-1; D not resolved. Germline V CDR1 and CDR2: MDHEN, SYDVKM. V was pared by 2 bases and J by 4 bases, with 11 bases between. The CDR3 length is 14 residues.

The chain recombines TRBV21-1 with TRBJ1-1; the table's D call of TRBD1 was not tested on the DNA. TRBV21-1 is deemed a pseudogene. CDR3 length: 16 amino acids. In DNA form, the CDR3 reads TGTGCCAGCAGCAGACCACAGGGAGTTGTCTGCACTGAAGCTTTCTTT. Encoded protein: CASSRPQGVVCTEAFF.